Listed below are T cell receptor beta chains from one sample, sequenced in a study of cytomegalovirus exposure and HLA in healthy donors. Using immunoSEQ multiplex PCR, the repertoire was profiled, and TCRdb retains in-frame clones only, with some absent. The sample includes about 220,000 clones, about 86% of them seen just once. The sequenced sample consisted of PBMCs. The receptors were sampled from a man in his late teens or twenties in good health and CMV-seronegative. Each CDR3 is given with its conserved first and last residue. Fields, in order: CDR3 protein, V gene, clone size, D gene, J gene. D genes are given only for firm matches. Clone sizes are given selectively: once, few, many, or a class where the clone is expanded.

cdr3_aa: CASRRGHTTYEQYF; v_call: TRBV2; clone_size: .; d_call: .; j_call: TRBJ2-7
cdr3_aa: CASRYAGNEQFF; v_call: TRBV2; clone_size: .; d_call: .; j_call: TRBJ2-1
cdr3_aa: CAVPGTGGSYEQYF; v_call: TRBV28; clone_size: once; d_call: TRBD1; j_call: TRBJ2-7
cdr3_aa: CASSWGRGPGGYTF; v_call: TRBV6-5; clone_size: .; d_call: TRBD1; j_call: TRBJ1-2
cdr3_aa: CASSGGVSPYEQYF; v_call: TRBV28; clone_size: .; d_call: .; j_call: TRBJ2-7
cdr3_aa: CASSLQAGSSTDTQYF; v_call: TRBV7-2; clone_size: once; d_call: TRBD2; j_call: TRBJ2-3
cdr3_aa: CASSLSNTGTRMNTEAFF; v_call: TRBV5-1; clone_size: .; d_call: .; j_call: TRBJ1-1
cdr3_aa: CASSPPSGDTQYF; v_call: TRBV18; clone_size: .; d_call: .; j_call: TRBJ2-3
cdr3_aa: CASSLAPVSSGNTIYF; v_call: TRBV5-1; clone_size: once; d_call: .; j_call: TRBJ1-3
cdr3_aa: CASSLQGEGLGEKLFF; v_call: TRBV27; clone_size: .; d_call: .; j_call: TRBJ1-4
cdr3_aa: CASSVGGLTRNEQFF; v_call: TRBV9; clone_size: .; d_call: .; j_call: TRBJ2-1
cdr3_aa: CASSREAATNEKLFF; v_call: TRBV19; clone_size: .; d_call: .; j_call: TRBJ1-4
cdr3_aa: CASSQVAGAGTQYF; v_call: TRBV14; clone_size: few; d_call: .; j_call: TRBJ2-3
cdr3_aa: CASSQVWETPYNEQFF; v_call: TRBV4-3; clone_size: .; d_call: .; j_call: TRBJ2-1